This T cell receptor (beta chain) appears in the sequencing data of a study of graft-versus-host responses after intestinal transplantation. The CDR3 sequence is 14 residues long. Losses at the gene ends were 4 bases for V and 2 bases for J; bases not matched to a gene: 4. Germline CDR1 reads SQVTM; CDR2 reads ANQGSEA. Comment on this clone: Its antigen is not known.

The table came from immunoSEQ multiplex PCR; TCRdb's copy has only in-frame clones and leaves some out. This sample has about 120,000 clones, with around 95% found just once. The chain is built from TRBV29-1 and TRBJ2-3; 9 positions agree with TRBD2. The clonotype originates from a human donor who received an intestinal transplant. The material sequenced was unstimulated CD8+ T cells sorted from spleen or lymph node cells, taken before intestinal transplant. CDR3 sequence reads: CSVAGGRDTDTQYF. CDR3 DNA: TGCAGCGTTGCGGGCGGGAGGGACACAGATACGCAGTATTTT.